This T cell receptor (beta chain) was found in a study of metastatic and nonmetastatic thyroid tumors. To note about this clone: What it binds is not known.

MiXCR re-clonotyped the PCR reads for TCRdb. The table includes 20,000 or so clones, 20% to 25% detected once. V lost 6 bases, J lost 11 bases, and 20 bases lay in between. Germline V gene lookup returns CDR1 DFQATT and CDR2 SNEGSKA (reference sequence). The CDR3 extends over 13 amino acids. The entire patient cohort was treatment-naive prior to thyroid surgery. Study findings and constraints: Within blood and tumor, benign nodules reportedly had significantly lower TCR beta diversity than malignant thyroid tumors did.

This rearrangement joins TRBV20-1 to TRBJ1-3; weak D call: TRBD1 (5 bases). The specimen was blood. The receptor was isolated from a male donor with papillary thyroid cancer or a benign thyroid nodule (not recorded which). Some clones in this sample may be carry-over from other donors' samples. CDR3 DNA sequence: TGCAGTGCCTCGGGACCGCTCAACTCGGCCATATATTTT. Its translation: CSASGPLNSAIYF.